The 30 T cell receptor beta chains reported below all come from one sample, sequenced in a study of blood T cell repertoires in COVID-19. Sequenced by immunoSEQ multiplex PCR; TCRdb stores in-frame clones only, minus some. The sample lists fewer than 100,000 clones, approximately 85% occurring once. The sequenced sample was peripheral blood. Receptors were obtained from a human donor in a cohort sampled during active COVID-19.

J is TRBJ2-5 and V is TRBV7-9; D is unclear. Trimming pared 3 bases from V and 3 bases from J, leaving 5 bases between. The CDR3 sequence is 12 residues long. CDR1 and CDR2 (germline): SEHNR, FQNEAQ (reference sequence). The CDR3 sequence is CASSFLEETQYF. DNA of the CDR3: TGTGCCAGCAGCTTCTTAGAAGAGACCCAGTACTTC.

V gene TRBV3-1 (or the pseudogene TRBV3-2) combines with J gene TRBJ2-4; 9 nucleotides agree with TRBD2. Germline CDR1 LGHDT, CDR2 YNNKEL (reference sequence). CDR3 length: 13 residues. Losses at the gene ends were 6 bases for V and 6 bases for J; bases not matched to a gene: 3. The CDR3 here is CASRRGGTNIQYF. Written as DNA, the CDR3 is TGTGCCAGCAGGCGGGGGGGAACAAACATTCAGTACTTC.

The rearrangement joins TRBV7-2 to TRBJ2-3; a weak D match, TRBD2 (5 bases). V lost 1 base, J lost 4 bases, and 18 bases lay in between. Looked up from germline, CDR1 is SGHTA and CDR2 is FQGNSA. CDR3 length: 17 residues. CDR3: CASSLDGWRAGADTQYF. CDR3 DNA: TGTGCCAGCAGCTTAGATGGATGGCGGGCTGGGGCAGATACGCAGTATTTT.

The V call is TRBV7-8, the J call TRBJ2-3; D is undetermined. V lost 1 base, J lost 0 bases, and 8 bases lay in between. The CDR3 loop spans 15 amino acids. The germline CDR1 and CDR2 sequences are SGHVS and FQNEAQ. This chain's CDR3 is CASSLDSTSTDTQYF. CDR3 DNA sequence: TGTGCCAGCAGCTTAGACAGTACAAGCACAGATACGCAGTATTTT.

This sequence joins TRBV25-1 and TRBJ1-1; 9 bases line up with TRBD1. Germline V gene sequence: CDR1 MGHDK, CDR2 SYGVNS. The CDR3 consists of 15 residues. The junction had 6 bases not matched to a gene; V was cut back by 4 bases and J by 3 bases. CDR3 residues: CASSGPQGADTEAFF. The CDR3 DNA sequence: TGTGCCAGCAGTGGACCACAGGGGGCGGACACTGAAGCTTTCTTT. The complete variable domain, with remaining parts taken from reference TRBV25-1 and TRBJ1-1, reads EADIYQTPRYLVIGTGKKITLECSQTMGHDKMYWYQQDPGMELHLIHYSYGVNSTEKGDLSSESTVSRIRTEHFPLTLESARPSHTSQYLCASSGPQGADTEAFFGQGTRLTVV.

The count of this clone is one. V is TRBV5-1 and J is TRBJ1-4, with D possibly being TRBD1 (5 bases). V was trimmed by 4 bases and J by 8 bases, leaving 15 bases between them. The germline CDR1 and CDR2 sequences are SGHRS and YFSETQ. The CDR3 contains 14 residues. The CDR3 reads CASSDGRGREKLFF. The CDR3 DNA reads TGCGCCAGCAGCGACGGAAGGGGCAGGGAAAAACTGTTTTTT.

This chain connects TRBV2 to TRBJ2-5; a possible D gene is TRBD1 (5 bases). CDR3 length equals 13 residues. Trimming pared 7 bases from V and 1 base from J, leaving 10 bases between. The V gene's germline CDR1 is SNHLY and CDR2 FYNNEI. DNA for the CDR3: TGTGCCAGCACCGACAGCCCCCAAGAGACCCAGTACTTC. Translating gives CASTDSPQETQYF.

DNA for the CDR3: TGTGCCAGCAGTGAGGAGGGTCCGACAGATACGCAGTATTTT. Its translation: CASSEEGPTDTQYF. The gene calls are TRBV25-1 and TRBJ2-3; tentative D call: TRBD2 (6 bases). Per germline, CDR1 MGHDK and CDR2 SYGVNS. CDR3 length: 14 amino acids. With 3 bases removed from V and 3 bases from J, the gap between germline ends came to 10 bases.

CDR3 sequence (DNA): TGTGCCAGCAGCTTCTTCGGCGGCAAAAGACAAGAGACCCAGTACTTC. Its translation is CASSFFGGKRQETQYF. The chain employs TRBV5-6 and TRBJ2-5; no clear D. The CDR3 length is 16 residues. Germline V gene lookup returns CDR1 SGHDT and CDR2 YYEEEE. Trimming removed 2 bases at V and 2 bases at J, with 16 bases between.

The J gene is TRBJ1-5, the V gene TRBV15; D is unresolved. In germline, CDR1 is LNHNV, CDR2 YYDKDF (reference sequence). Trimming stripped 0 bases from V and 0 bases from J, with 6 bases between. The CDR3 length is 15 residues. In DNA, the CDR3 is TGTGCCACCAGCAGAGATCTCTATAGCAATCAGCCCCAGCATTTT. Its protein product is CATSRDLYSNQPQHF.

This chain uses TRBV10-1 with TRBJ2-7, with TRBD1 as a possible D gene (5 bases). Germline CDR1 WNHNN, CDR2 SYGVQD (reference sequence). Trimming removed 2 bases at V and 4 bases at J, with 12 bases between. The CDR3 covers 14 residues. CDR3 bases: TGCGCCAGCAGTGAGGCTACCCAGGGATACGAGCAGTACTTC. Residues: CASSEATQGYEQYF.

This clone was seen only a few times. The V call is TRBV11-3, the J call TRBJ1-5; D is uncertain. The CDR3 covers 11 residues. Germline V gene data show CDR1 as SGHNT and CDR2 as YENEEA. The germline V and J ends were trimmed by 0 bases and 10 bases, with 4 bases remaining between them. CDR3 region: CASSLEHPQHF. The CDR3 coding sequence is TGTGCCAGCAGCTTAGAACATCCCCAGCATTTT.

The sample holds many counts of this clone. The chain links TRBV7-9 to TRBJ1-1; TRBD1 matches 11 bases. The trim removed 8 bases at V and 8 bases at J, leaving 16 bases unmatched. Germline assignment: CDR1 SEHNR and CDR2 FQNEAQ (reference sequence). The CDR3 consists of 16 residues. CDR3 bases: TGTGCCAGCCGTCGGACAGGGGGCGGCCCATTCGCAGAAGCTTTCTTT. This translates into CASRRTGGGPFAEAFF.

In its sample, this clone was seen a few times. CDR3 DNA sequence: TGTGCCAGCAGCCCAATGGGAGGTCTCACCGGGGAGCTGTTTTTT. Protein product: CASSPMGGLTGELFF. The J gene is TRBJ2-2, the V gene TRBV11-3; TRBD2 is a possible D gene (6 bases). Trimming removed 5 bases at V and 4 bases at J, with 14 bases between. The CDR3 sequence is 15 residues long. CDR1 and CDR2 from the germline V gene are SGHNT and YENEEA.

The chain has TRBV19 and TRBJ1-2, with D maybe TRBD1 (5 bases). With 5 bases removed from V and 2 bases from J, the gap between germline ends came to 15 bases. The CDR3 is made up of 15 amino acids. The germline V gene encodes CDR1 LNHDA and CDR2 SQIVND (reference sequence). The CDR3 sequence is CASSPRGLSNYGYTF. In DNA, the CDR3 is TGTGCCAGTAGTCCCCGGGGACTTTCGAACTATGGCTACACCTTC.

The chain links TRBV6-5 to TRBJ2-7; 9 positions agree with TRBD1. This CDR3 spans 15 amino acids. With V trimmed by 4 bases and J by 7 bases, 11 bases remained unmatched. Germline V lookup: CDR1 MNHEY, CDR2 SVGAGI. CDR3 coding DNA: TGTGCCAGCAGTTCCACAGGGGGCGCACTGGGTGAGCAGTACTTC. Translating it yields CASSSTGGALGEQYF.

CDR3 amino acids: CASCPNRGAYEQYF. The CDR3 coding sequence is TGTGCCAGCTGTCCCAACAGGGGCGCCTACGAGCAGTACTTC. V is TRBV2 and J is TRBJ2-7, with 7 bases fitting TRBD1. Unmatched junction bases numbered 9, after V lost 8 bases and J lost 2 bases. The CDR3 has 14 residues. Germline CDR1 reads SNHLY; CDR2 reads FYNNEI. The whole variable domain, filled in from reference TRBV2 and TRBJ2-7, reads EPEVTQTPSHQVTQMGQEVILRCVPISNHLYFYWYRQILGQKVEFLVSFYNNEISEKSEIFDDQFSVERPDGSNFTLKIRSTKLEDSAMYFCASCPNRGAYEQYFGPGTRLTVT.

The rearrangement joins TRBV2 to TRBJ1-2; D possibly corresponds to TRBD1 (5 bases). This CDR3 comprises 14 residues. Deletions cut 6 bases from V and 5 bases from J, with 16 bases between. From germline, CDR1 is SNHLY and CDR2 FYNNEI. The CDR3 reads CASSVGGSGYGYTF. CDR3 DNA: TGTGCCAGCAGCGTCGGGGGATCTGGGTATGGCTACACCTTC.

The chain links TRBV6-5 to TRBJ1-2, with no clear D. Germline V gene sequence: CDR1 MNHEY, CDR2 SVGAGI. CDR3 length: 11 residues. The V end was cut by 8 bases, the J end by 5 bases, with 9 bases between. Written as DNA, the CDR3 is TGTGCCAGCGAATGGCAGTATGGCTACACCTTC. Translated: CASEWQYGYTF.

The chain carries TRBV7-9 and TRBJ1-1; 8 positions agree with TRBD1. J gave up 4 bases and V 2 bases, and 0 bases lay outside the gene matches. Germline V CDR1 and CDR2: SEHNR, FQNEAQ (reference sequence). The CDR3 spans 13 residues. The CDR3 is CASSLTGGTEAFF. In DNA form, the CDR3 reads TGTGCCAGCAGCTTAACAGGGGGCACTGAAGCTTTCTTT.

This chain links TRBV14 with TRBJ2-7; 7 nucleotides line up with TRBD1. This CDR3 is built from 15 residues. The V gene end was trimmed by 2 bases and the J gene end by 3 bases; junction bases not matched to a gene: 7. Germline V gives CDR1 SGHDN, CDR2 FVKESK. The CDR3 DNA sequence: TGTGCCAGCAGCCAAATTGGGACAGAGATCTACGAGCAGTACTTC. Protein: CASSQIGTEIYEQYF.

The genes are TRBV4-1 and TRBJ2-7; D is perhaps TRBD1 (6 bases). V was shortened by 4 bases and J by 5 bases, with 18 bases between the two germline ends. CDR3 length equals 15 residues. Germline loops: CDR1 MGHRA, CDR2 YSYEKL. CDR3 residues: CASSPSGLGANEQYF. CDR3 in DNA: TGCGCCAGCAGCCCTTCCGGGCTGGGGGCAAACGAGCAGTACTTC.

V and J are TRBV7-9 and TRBJ2-1; D might be TRBD1 (6 bases). In germline, CDR1 is SEHNR, CDR2 FQNEAQ (reference sequence). There are 14 residues in the CDR3. V was clipped by 3 bases and J by 9 bases, with 15 bases between them. CDR3 region: CASSFRDKSGEQFF. The DNA for the CDR3 is TGTGCCAGCAGCTTCCGGGACAAGTCGGGTGAGCAGTTCTTC.

The CDR3 nucleotides are TGCGCCAGCAGCGACGGGACAGGGGGCCGAGGAGAGACCCAGTACTTC. Protein product: CASSDGTGGRGETQYF. The rearrangement uses TRBV10-1 and TRBJ2-5; 12 bases match TRBD1. Germline V gene lookup returns CDR1 WNHNN and CDR2 SYGVQD (reference sequence). After removal of 6 bases from V and 4 bases from J, the junction contained 9 bases not matched to a gene. This CDR3 spans 16 amino acids.

The chain carries TRBV30 and TRBJ2-3; D is unresolved. V was cut by 3 bases and J by 6 bases, with 7 bases left in between. The germline gives CDR1 GTSNPN, CDR2 SVGIG (reference sequence). The CDR3 is 11 amino acids. CDR3 nucleotides: TGTGCCTGGAGCCCCTTGGATACGCAGTATTTT. Protein: CAWSPLDTQYF.

CDR3 sequence reads: CASSDQGPETQYF. The CDR3, as DNA: TGTGCCAGCAGTGATCAGGGTCCAGAGACCCAGTACTTC. J is TRBJ2-5 and V is TRBV2; the D gene is possibly TRBD1 (5 bases). This CDR3 contains 13 residues. Germline V gives CDR1 SNHLY, CDR2 FYNNEI. Trimming left V 3 bases short and J 4 bases short, with 9 bases between.

The gene calls are TRBV3-1 (or the pseudogene TRBV3-2) and TRBJ1-1; D possibly corresponds to TRBD1 (5 bases). V was trimmed by 4 bases and J by 4 bases, leaving 13 bases between them. This CDR3 comprises 14 residues. Germline CDR1 and CDR2: LGHDT and YNNKEL (reference sequence). The CDR3 reads CASSLGGVGTEAFF. The CDR3 DNA reads as TGTGCCAGCAGCCTCGGGGGTGTCGGCACTGAAGCTTTCTTT.

J is TRBJ2-3 and V is TRBV5-1; D not resolved. Trimming cost V 0 bases and J 6 bases, with 5 bases left between them. The CDR3 is made up of 12 amino acids. CDR1 and CDR2 from the germline V gene are SGHRS and YFSETQ. CDR3 bases: TGCGCCAGCAGCTTGGGCCAGGATACGCAGTATTTT. This gives the protein CASSLGQDTQYF.

The chain employs TRBV19 and TRBJ1-5; D possibly corresponds to TRBD1 (6 bases). Germline V CDR1 and CDR2: LNHDA, SQIVND (reference sequence). Trimming took 6 bases from V and 5 from J, leaving 20 bases between them. The CDR3 loop spans 16 amino acids. The CDR3 here is CASSRDITKGHQPQHF. CDR3 nucleotides: TGTGCCAGTAGCCGGGACATTACCAAAGGGCATCAGCCCCAGCATTTT.

V and J are TRBV6-2 or TRBV6-3 and TRBJ1-1; no definite D call. Trimming left V 6 bases short and J 1 base short, with 12 bases between. The CDR3 sequence is 14 residues long. CDR1 is MNHEY and CDR2 is SVGEGT in the germline V gene. CDR3 sequence: CASRPPGRNTEAFF. The CDR3 DNA reads as TGTGCCAGCAGGCCTCCGGGAAGGAACACTGAAGCTTTCTTT.